Sequencing of this T cell receptor (beta chain) was carried out in a study of a mutant IDH1 vaccine in newly diagnosed glioma. A word on this clone: Its cognate antigen is unknown.

Time point: week 35, safety follow-up. The vaccine gave 300 ug of a 20-mer mutant IDH1 peptide subcutaneously per dose. General study results and limits: Researchers report vaccine-induced immune responses in about 94% of patients.

The CDR3 length is 14 residues. Germline V gene data show CDR1 as SQVTM and CDR2 as ANQGSEA. V gave up 6 bases and J gave up 0 bases, with 9 bases separating them. Some clones are missing from TCRdb's copy, which holds only in-frame ones; the method was immunoSEQ multiplex PCR. The sample lists just under 70,000 clones, approximately 88% occurring once. The source material was PBMCs, sampled from a glioma patient whose treatment included an IDH1 peptide vaccine. The genes are TRBV29-1 and TRBJ2-6, with D perhaps TRBD2 (5 bases). This TCR came from a man between 18 and 35 years old with glioma. CDR3 region: CSVSGSSGANVLTF. The CDR3 DNA sequence: TGCAGCGTGTCGGGATCCTCTGGGGCCAACGTCCTGACTTTC.